The 16 T cell receptor beta chains below all came from one sample that was sequenced in a study of PD-1 blockade in classical Hodgkin lymphoma. The patients all showed relapse after autologous stem cell transplantation, while their brentuximab vedotin exposure varied. The table came from immunoSEQ multiplex PCR; TCRdb's copy has only in-frame clones and leaves some out. Here the sample spans 15,000 to 20,000 clones, approximately 72% being singletons. The specimen was peripheral blood mononuclear cells (PBMCs), collected at baseline. The source is a human donor with classical Hodgkin lymphoma.

This clone was seen once. J is TRBJ2-5 and V is TRBV7-9; TRBD2 agrees at 8 bases. The CDR3 has 12 residues. V lost 11 bases, J lost 9 bases, and 11 bases stayed unmatched. In germline, CDR1 is SEHNR, CDR2 FQNEAQ (reference sequence). CDR3 sequence: CAVVRGDGAQYF. The CDR3 bases are TGTGCCGTGGTGCGGGGGGACGGTGCCCAGTACTTC.

The J gene is TRBJ2-3, the V gene TRBV15, with no clear D. Germline CDR1 LNHNV, CDR2 YYDKDF (reference sequence). V lost 0 bases, J lost 5 bases, and 24 bases lay in between. The CDR3 runs 19 residues. CDR3 DNA sequence: TGTGCCACCAGCAGAGATTGGGCCGTAGAGCCGATATTTGGAGATACGCAGTATTTT. It is translated as CATSRDWAVEPIFGDTQYF.

Concerning this clone itself: The identical CDR3 is also encoded by other nucleotide sequences in the sample. V is TRBV7-9 and J is TRBJ1-3; maybe TRBD1 (5 bases). V was cut by 1 base and J by 4 bases, with 8 bases left in between. This CDR3 spans 14 amino acids. Germline V gene lookup returns CDR1 SEHNR and CDR2 FQNEAQ (reference sequence). The CDR3 spells CASSLGGAGNTIYF. The CDR3 DNA reads as TGTGCCAGCAGCTTAGGCGGGGCAGGAAACACCATATATTTT. Based on the CDR3 plus reference TRBV7-9 and TRBJ1-3, the full variable domain is DTGVSQNPRHKITKRGQNVTFRCDPISEHNRLYWYRQTLGQGPEFLTYFQNEAQLEKSRLLSDRFSAERPKGSFSTLEIQRTEQGDSAMYLCASSLGGAGNTIYFGEGSWLTVV.

V and J are TRBV11-2 and TRBJ2-2; either TRBD1 or TRBD2 may supply D (5 bases each). Looked up from germline, CDR1 is SGHAT and CDR2 is FQNNGV. The CDR3 loop spans 16 amino acids. The V and J ends lost 5 bases and 0 bases respectively, with 13 bases between them. The CDR3 DNA sequence: TGTGCCAGCAGCCCTTCCGGGACGACGAACACCGGGGAGCTGTTTTTT. This sequence encodes CASSPSGTTNTGELFF.

This rearrangement joins TRBV19 to TRBJ2-4; D is unclear. CDR1 is LNHDA, CDR2 SQIVND, per germline (reference sequence). V was shortened by 7 bases and J by 6 bases, with 16 bases between the two germline ends. CDR3 size: 14 residues. Here the CDR3 reads CASTPGASPNIQYF. In DNA, the CDR3 is TGTGCCAGTACCCCAGGAGCGAGCCCAAACATTCAGTACTTC.

The chain uses TRBV30 and TRBJ1-5; no reliable D call. In germline, CDR1 is GTSNPN, CDR2 SVGIG (reference sequence). Trimming left V 2 bases short and J 0 bases short, with 17 bases between. This CDR3 has 17 amino acids. The CDR3, as DNA: TGTGCCTGGAGTCGGTCCCTTATCACGGGTAGCAATCAGCCCCAGCATTTT. As protein: CAWSRSLITGSNQPQHF. The full variable domain, its missing parts supplied by reference TRBV30 and TRBJ1-5, is SQTIHQWPATLVQPVGSPLSLECTVEGTSNPNLYWYRQAAGRGLQLLFYSVGIGQISSEVPQNLSASRPQDRQFILSSKKLLLSDSGFYLCAWSRSLITGSNQPQHFGDGTRLSIL.

This chain connects TRBV29-1 to TRBJ2-2; D possibly matches TRBD1 or TRBD2 (6 bases each). Germline lookup yields CDR1 SQVTM and CDR2 ANQGSEA. V gave up 3 bases and J gave up 4 bases, with 15 bases separating them. CDR3 length equals 15 residues. The DNA of the CDR3 is TGCAGCGTTGAGTCCGGGGGACACAGCACCGGGGAGCTGTTTTTT. This encodes CSVESGGHSTGELFF.

The rearrangement uses TRBV11-2 and TRBJ2-5, with 14 bases aligning to TRBD2. After removal of 1 base from V and 5 bases from J, the junction contained 3 bases not matched to a gene. Germline V lookup: CDR1 SGHAT, CDR2 FQNNGV. The CDR3 runs to 16 residues. The CDR3 spells CASSLGLAGGRETQYF. Here the CDR3 DNA reads TGTGCCAGCAGCTTAGGACTAGCGGGGGGGCGCGAGACCCAGTACTTC.

CDR3 DNA sequence: TGTGCCAGCAGTGAGGGGGAAGGCACTGAAGCTTTCTTT. It encodes CASSEGEGTEAFF. V usage is TRBV25-1 and J usage is TRBJ1-1; D is perhaps TRBD1 (5 bases). V lost 3 bases, J lost 4 bases, and 9 bases lay in between. The CDR3 covers 13 residues. Germline loops: CDR1 MGHDK, CDR2 SYGVNS. Filled out from reference TRBV25-1 and TRBJ1-1, the complete variable domain reads EADIYQTPRYLVIGTGKKITLECSQTMGHDKMYWYQQDPGMELHLIHYSYGVNSTEKGDLSSESTVSRIRTEHFPLTLESARPSHTSQYLCASSEGEGTEAFFGQGTRLTVV.

This clone is a singleton in its sample. The chain links TRBV5-6 to TRBJ2-1, with D perhaps TRBD1 or TRBD2 (5 bases each). Trimming took 2 bases from V and 10 from J, leaving 25 bases between them. This CDR3 contains 17 residues. CDR1 is SGHDT, CDR2 YYEEEE, per germline. The CDR3 spells CASSFSPVGPNTGEQFF. The CDR3 coding sequence is TGTGCCAGCAGCTTTAGCCCTGTGGGACCCAATACGGGGGAGCAGTTCTTC.

The chain uses TRBV5-1 and TRBJ1-2; D is uncertain. The CDR3 extends over 12 amino acids. Looked up from germline, CDR1 is SGHRS and CDR2 is YFSETQ. V lost 4 bases, J lost 3 bases, and 7 bases lay in between. The CDR3: CASSREDYGYTF. The CDR3 DNA is TGCGCCAGCAGCCGAGAGGACTATGGCTACACCTTC.

The V call is TRBV7-9, the J call TRBJ1-4; the D is unclear. V dropped 4 bases and J dropped 0 bases, with 9 bases sitting between them. Germline CDR1 reads SEHNR; CDR2 reads FQNEAQ (reference sequence). This CDR3 has 15 amino acids. CDR3 region: CASSSRLATNEKLFF. The CDR3 DNA follows: TGTGCCAGCAGCTCTAGGCTAGCAACTAATGAAAAACTGTTTTTT.

V gene TRBV2 combines with J gene TRBJ1-2; no definite D call. V dropped 1 base and J dropped 8 bases, with 11 bases sitting between them. The CDR3 spans 13 residues. The V gene's germline CDR1 is SNHLY and CDR2 FYNNEI. The CDR3 protein is CASSEVSPRGYTF. The CDR3 DNA is TGTGCCAGCAGTGAAGTTTCACCTAGGGGCTACACCTTC. The full variable domain, with the rest looked up from reference TRBV2 and TRBJ1-2, is EPEVTQTPSHQVTQMGQEVILRCVPISNHLYFYWYRQILGQKVEFLVSFYNNEISEKSEIFDDQFSVERPDGSNFTLKIRSTKLEDSAMYFCASSEVSPRGYTFGSGTRLTVV.

This clone has just one count. The chain recombines TRBV9 with TRBJ1-2, with D unclear. The CDR3 sequence is 12 residues long. V was cut by 0 bases and J by 5 bases, with 5 bases left in between. Germline V gene lookup returns CDR1 SGDLS and CDR2 YYNGEE. In DNA form, the CDR3 reads TGTGCCAGCAGCGTAGGTACTTATGGCTACACCTTC. Its protein is CASSVGTYGYTF.

The V and J genes are TRBV13 and TRBJ2-1, with TRBD1 as a possible D gene (6 bases). CDR1 is PRHDT, CDR2 FYEKMQ, per germline (reference sequence). This CDR3 contains 15 residues. Trimming took off 4 bases at V and 4 bases at J, with 14 bases between the two ends. The CDR3 region is CASSSTGNRYNEQFF. The CDR3 coding sequence is TGTGCCAGCAGCTCCACAGGGAATCGGTACAATGAGCAGTTCTTC. The full variable domain, its missing parts supplied by reference TRBV13 and TRBJ2-1, is AAGVIQSPRHLIKEKRETATLKCYPIPRHDTVYWYQQGPGQDPQFLISFYEKMQSDKGSIPDRFSAQQFSDYHSELNMSSLELGDSALYFCASSSTGNRYNEQFFGPGTRLTVL.

The sample holds a few counts of this clone. V and J are TRBV2 and TRBJ2-2; TRBD1 is a possible D gene (5 bases). V dropped 3 bases and J dropped 7 bases, with 6 bases sitting between them. The CDR3 totals 12 residues. The germline gives CDR1 SNHLY, CDR2 FYNNEI. DNA of the CDR3: TGTGCCAGCAGTGACCAGGGCGGGGAGCTGTTTTTT. Protein: CASSDQGGELFF.